The 4 T cell receptor beta chains given below trace back to one sample, sequenced in a study of shared clonotypes between healthy human individuals (dated by TCRdb to about 2020). For the CD8 naive samples, CD45RO-negative cells were positively selected for CCR7, yielding a CD45RA+CCR7+ population from which TemRA cells were excluded. Library preparation used the immunoSEQ multiplex PCR assay. In TCRdb, the immuneACCESS table is reduced to in-frame sequences with V and J assigned. These tables do not hold every clone; where another copy was compared, an unresolved V gene accounts for under half, and the others remain unexplained. For this sample there are millions of clones; about 95% appear just once. In total, the top ten clones hold 0.85% to 1.3% of the sample. Sequenced sample: naive CD8+ T cells sorted from blood. The sample's cell subset or site label is to be understood as: CD45RA+CCR7+. These receptors came from a man between 18 and 35 years old in good health.

This chain joins TRBV7-9 and TRBJ2-1, with D tentatively TRBD1 (5 bases). Germline V CDR1 and CDR2: SEHNR, FQNEAQ (reference sequence). The CDR3 is made up of 15 amino acids. Trimming shortened V by 1 base and J by 9 bases, and 16 bases separated the two germline ends. The DNA of the CDR3 is TGTGCCAGCAGCTTAGGGCTGGGGCTAAAGATTGAGCAGTTCTTC. Translation gives CASSLGLGLKIEQFF.

The rearrangement links TRBV9 to TRBJ1-1; no reliable D call. CDR1 is SGDLS and CDR2 is YYNGEE in the germline V gene. This CDR3 region has 13 residues. The V and J ends lost 0 bases and 7 bases respectively, with 10 bases between them. CDR3 nucleotide sequence: TGTGCCAGCAGCGTAGAAGTTTCCGGTGAAGCTTTCTTT. As protein: CASSVEVSGEAFF.

CDR3 residues: CASTGMNTEAFF. The CDR3 coding sequence is TGTGCCTCGACAGGCATGAACACTGAAGCTTTCTTT. This sequence joins TRBV30 and TRBJ1-1; a weak D match, TRBD1 (6 bases). The CDR3 has 12 amino acids. Germline V gene data show CDR1 as GTSNPN and CDR2 as SVGIG (reference sequence). Trimming removed 7 bases at V and 0 bases at J, with 9 bases between.

The chain carries TRBV27 and TRBJ2-1; D may be TRBD1 or TRBD2 (5 bases each). The CDR3 runs to 14 residues. CDR1 and CDR2 (germline): MNHEY, SMNVEV (reference sequence). Trimming pared 3 bases from V and 14 bases from J, leaving 20 bases between. The CDR3, as DNA: TGTGCCAGCAGTTTGAGCCCCTCGGGGCCCCTAAAGTTCTTC. Its protein product is CASSLSPSGPLKFF.